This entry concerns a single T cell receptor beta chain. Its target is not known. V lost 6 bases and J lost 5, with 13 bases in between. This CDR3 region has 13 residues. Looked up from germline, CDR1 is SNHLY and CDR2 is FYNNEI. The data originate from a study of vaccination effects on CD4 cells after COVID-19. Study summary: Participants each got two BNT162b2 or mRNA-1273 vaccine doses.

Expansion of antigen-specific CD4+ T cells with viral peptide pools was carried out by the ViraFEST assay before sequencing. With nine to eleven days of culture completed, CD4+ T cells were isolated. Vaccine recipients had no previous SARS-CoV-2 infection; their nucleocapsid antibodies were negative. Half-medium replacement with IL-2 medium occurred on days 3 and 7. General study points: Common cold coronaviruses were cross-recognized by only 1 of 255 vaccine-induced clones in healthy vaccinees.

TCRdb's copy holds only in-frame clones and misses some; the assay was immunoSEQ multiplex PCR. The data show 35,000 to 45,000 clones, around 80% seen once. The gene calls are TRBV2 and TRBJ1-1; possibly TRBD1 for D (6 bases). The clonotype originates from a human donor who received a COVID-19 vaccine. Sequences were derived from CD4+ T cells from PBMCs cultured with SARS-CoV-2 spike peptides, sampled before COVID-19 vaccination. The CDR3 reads CASRAGTRTEAFF. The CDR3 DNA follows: TGTGCCAGCAGGGCCGGGACACGAACTGAAGCTTTCTTT. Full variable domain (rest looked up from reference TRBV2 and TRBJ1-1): EPEVTQTPSHQVTQMGQEVILRCVPISNHLYFYWYRQILGQKVEFLVSFYNNEISEKSEIFDDQFSVERPDGSNFTLKIRSTKLEDSAMYFCASRAGTRTEAFFGQGTRLTVV.